This T cell receptor (beta chain) was obtained from a study of T cells in localized non-small cell lung cancer. Sequencing was performed with immunoSEQ multiplex PCR; in TCRdb, only in-frame clones are kept and a portion is missing. Of 50,000 to 55,000 clones listed, over 70% were seen once; the top ten hold roughly a sixth. The CDR3 loop spans 13 amino acids. Germline V CDR1 and CDR2: GTSNPN, SVGIG (reference sequence). Trimming stripped 1 base from V and 4 bases from J, with 8 bases between. This receptor was identified in a man between 40 and 69 years old with stage III lung adenocarcinoma. The V and J genes are TRBV30 and TRBJ1-5; perhaps TRBD1 as D (6 bases). The sequencing used peripheral blood mononuclear cells, collected before any cancer treatment. The CDR3 DNA reads as TGTGCCTGGAGTGGCCAGGGGAATCAGCCCCAGCATTTT. Translation: CAWSGQGNQPQHF.